The next 21 T cell receptor beta chains were all read from a single sample in a study of T cell changes during pregnancy in multiple sclerosis. This table comes from immunoSEQ multiplex PCR, and its TCRdb copy is limited to in-frame clones, with some not included. The sample has roughly 30,000 clones, 88% seen once; the top ten hold approximately 0.76%. The specimen was CD4+ T cells from peripheral blood mononuclear cells, collected in the first trimester of pregnancy. The receptors stem from a female donor in good health, enrolled as a control in a pregnancy study.

This clone appeared a few times. The chain has TRBV30 and TRBJ1-1; 7 bases fit TRBD1. The ends lost 2 bases at V and 3 bases at J; junction bases unmatched: 9. The CDR3 extends over 15 amino acids. Germline CDR1 is GTSNPN and CDR2 is SVGIG (reference sequence). The CDR3 loop is CAWSLPRGAYTEAFF. The CDR3 nucleotides are TGTGCCTGGAGTCTCCCCAGGGGGGCCTACACTGAAGCTTTCTTT.

The rearrangement links TRBV11-3 to TRBJ1-4; D unresolved. The CDR3 runs to 15 residues. Looked up from germline, CDR1 is SGHNT and CDR2 is YENEEA. Trimming removed 5 bases from V and 10 bases from J, with 20 bases in between. The CDR3 nucleotides are TGTGCCAGCAGCGCGGGTCCTCCAAGGTTCAGAAAACTGTTTTTT. Protein sequence: CASSAGPPRFRKLFF.

The rearrangement links TRBV7-3 to TRBJ2-1; the D is unclear. The CDR3 runs 12 residues. Germline V gene lookup returns CDR1 SGHTA and CDR2 FQGTGA. The V gene lost 6 bases and the J gene lost 7 bases, with 10 bases spanning the gap. CDR3: CASSQVGNEQFF. The CDR3 DNA follows: TGTGCCAGCAGTCAAGTCGGGAATGAGCAGTTCTTC.

The table lists this clone with a few counts. The rearrangement uses TRBV30 and TRBJ1-2; TRBD1 is a possible D gene (6 bases). This CDR3 is built from 12 residues. V dropped 5 bases and J dropped 7 bases, with 14 bases sitting between them. Germline V gives CDR1 GTSNPN, CDR2 SVGIG (reference sequence). This CDR3 is CAWAPTGTGYTF. The DNA for the CDR3 is TGTGCCTGGGCCCCAACAGGGACTGGCTACACCTTC.

This rearrangement joins TRBV19 to TRBJ1-2; D is ambiguous. The V end was cut by 4 bases, the J end by 4 bases, with 7 bases between. CDR1 and CDR2 (germline): LNHDA, SQIVND (reference sequence). CDR3 size: 12 residues. The CDR3 DNA sequence: TGTGCCAGTAGTACAAACGGCTATGGCTACACCTTC. Translated, it gives CASSTNGYGYTF.

The rearrangement uses TRBV27 and TRBJ1-1; TRBD1 matches 9 bases. The ends lost 4 bases at V and 3 bases at J; junction bases unmatched: 9. CDR1 and CDR2 (germline): MNHEY, SMNVEV (reference sequence). The CDR3 consists of 16 residues. The CDR3 sequence is CASSSTRTGVYTEAFF. In DNA form, the CDR3 reads TGTGCCAGCAGTTCCACTAGGACAGGGGTATACACTGAAGCTTTCTTT.

The chain links TRBV30 to TRBJ1-3, with a tentative D call TRBD1 (6 bases). V lost 5 bases, J lost 5 bases, and 10 bases lay in between. Looked up from germline, CDR1 is GTSNPN and CDR2 is SVGIG (reference sequence). This CDR3 is 12 amino acids long. The DNA of the CDR3 is TGTGCCTGGGTACAGGGCAGAAACACCATATATTTT. Protein product: CAWVQGRNTIYF.

The J gene is TRBJ2-4, the V gene TRBV7-8, with TRBD2 matching over 12 bases. Germline lookup yields CDR1 SGHVS and CDR2 FQNEAQ. The CDR3 consists of 16 residues. V lost 6 bases, J lost 7 bases, and 10 bases stayed unmatched. Here the CDR3 DNA reads TGTGCCAGCAGGGGTCCTAGCGGGGGGGCTGGCAACATTCAGTACTTC. Its protein is CASRGPSGGAGNIQYF.

This clone was detected only once. The V gene is TRBV20-1, the J gene TRBJ1-2; D possibly corresponds to TRBD1 (5 bases). CDR1 and CDR2 from the germline V gene are DFQATT and SNEGSKA (reference sequence). V lost 7 bases, J lost 2 bases, and 8 bases lay in between. The CDR3 is 11 residues long. CDR3 in amino acids: CSGGGNYGYTF. CDR3 coding DNA: TGCAGTGGGGGGGGAAACTATGGCTACACCTTC.

V gene TRBV4-1 combines with J gene TRBJ2-1; 7 positions agree with TRBD2. Germline loops: CDR1 MGHRA, CDR2 YSYEKL. The junction had 14 bases not matched to a gene; V was cut back by 0 bases and J by 9 bases. This CDR3 has 17 amino acids. The CDR3 region is CASSQDRRDSVAGEQFF. CDR3 coding DNA: TGCGCCAGCAGCCAAGATAGGCGGGACTCCGTAGCGGGTGAGCAGTTCTTC.

This chain connects TRBV30 to TRBJ1-3; D ambiguous. The length of the CDR3 is 14 residues. V was trimmed by 4 bases and J by 1 base, leaving 11 bases between them. Per germline, CDR1 GTSNPN and CDR2 SVGIG (reference sequence). The CDR3 sequence: CAWTPSVSGNTIYF. For the CDR3, the DNA is TGTGCCTGGACCCCAAGCGTGTCTGGAAACACCATATATTTT. Together with reference TRBV30 and TRBJ1-3, the CDR3 gives the full variable domain: SQTIHQWPATLVQPVGSPLSLECTVEGTSNPNLYWYRQAAGRGLQLLFYSVGIGQISSEVPQNLSASRPQDRQFILSSKKLLLSDSGFYLCAWTPSVSGNTIYFGEGSWLTVV.

The chain links TRBV28 to TRBJ2-7, with D perhaps matching TRBD1 (5 bases). Germline loops: CDR1 MDHEN, CDR2 SYDVKM. This CDR3 has 14 residues. Trimming took 2 bases from V and 4 from J, leaving 12 bases between them. The CDR3 region is CASSLIFRQYEQYF. The DNA of the CDR3 is TGTGCCAGCAGTTTAATCTTTCGACAGTACGAGCAGTACTTC.

The genes are TRBV6-1 and TRBJ1-1; no clear D. The CDR3 covers 14 residues. Germline CDR1 is MNHNS and CDR2 is SASEGT. Trimming left V 3 bases short and J 1 base short, with 9 bases between. The CDR3 sequence: CASSDIFGNTEAFF. The CDR3, as DNA: TGTGCCAGCAGTGACATTTTCGGGAACACTGAAGCTTTCTTT.

V and J are TRBV12-5 and TRBJ1-2, with 7 bases lining up with TRBD1. V shed 10 bases, J shed 3 bases, and the junction held 17 bases outside the gene matches. Germline V lookup: CDR1 LGHNT, CDR2 FRNRAP. The CDR3 totals 16 residues. The CDR3 loop is CATRTLKGQFYYGYTF. The DNA for the CDR3 is TGTGCTACGCGAACCCTCAAGGGACAGTTCTACTATGGCTACACCTTC.

The chain employs TRBV30 and TRBJ1-6; 8 nucleotides match TRBD1. The germline gives CDR1 GTSNPN, CDR2 SVGIG (reference sequence). CDR3 length: 17 residues. V shed 7 bases, J shed 9 bases, and the junction held 20 bases outside the gene matches. The CDR3 DNA sequence: TGTGCCTCTTCCGAAACCACCACTACAGGGGGTGGTTCACCCCTCCACTTT. As protein: CASSETTTTGGGSPLHF.

CDR3 region: CASSQAQFQLNTEAFF. The CDR3 nucleotides are TGCGCCAGCAGCCAAGCCCAGTTTCAGTTGAACACTGAAGCTTTCTTT. V gene TRBV4-1 combines with J gene TRBJ1-1, with D hard to call. CDR1 and CDR2 (germline): MGHRA, YSYEKL. The V end was cut by 1 base, the J end by 0 bases, with 12 bases between. This CDR3 has 16 amino acids.

The rearrangement links TRBV5-1 to TRBJ1-1, with D possibly being TRBD1 (5 bases). Germline V CDR1 and CDR2: SGHRS, YFSETQ. CDR3 size: 14 residues. Trimming removed 0 bases at V and 3 bases at J, with 9 bases between. The CDR3: CASSLASGDTEAFF. CDR3 nucleotide sequence: TGCGCCAGCAGCTTGGCCTCGGGGGACACTGAAGCTTTCTTT.

The chain joins TRBV15 to TRBJ1-4, with 8 bases fitting TRBD1. V lost 3 bases and J lost 5; bases outside the gene matches: 2. Looked up from germline, CDR1 is LNHNV and CDR2 is YYDKDF (reference sequence). There are 14 residues in the CDR3. CDR3 protein: CATSSRDRNEKLFF. Here the CDR3 DNA reads TGTGCCACCAGCAGCCGGGACAGGAATGAAAAACTGTTTTTT.

The chain is built from TRBV4-2 and TRBJ1-2; perhaps TRBD1 as D (6 bases). The germline CDR1 and CDR2 sequences are LGHNA and YNFKEQ. The CDR3 is 15 amino acids. V lost 6 bases to trimming and J lost 0 bases, with 14 bases between them. The CDR3 loop reads CASRPGTNANYGYTF. The CDR3 DNA follows: TGTGCCAGCAGACCCGGGACAAACGCTAACTATGGCTACACCTTC.

J is TRBJ2-1 and V is TRBV4-2; 10 positions match TRBD2. V gave up 0 bases and J gave up 7 bases; unmatched junction bases: 9. Germline V gene data show CDR1 as LGHNA and CDR2 as YNFKEQ. The CDR3 runs to 17 residues. Here the CDR3 DNA reads TGTGCCAGCAGCCAAGATAGAGTGTCACTAGCGGGGAATGAGCAGTTCTTC. It is translated as CASSQDRVSLAGNEQFF.

The V and J genes are TRBV2 and TRBJ1-5; D remains ambiguous. This CDR3 comprises 14 residues. V was clipped by 2 bases and J by 7 bases, with 12 bases between them. Germline CDR1 SNHLY, CDR2 FYNNEI. Written as DNA, the CDR3 is TGTGCCAGCAGTGAACCCCGATCCCGGCAGCCCCAGCATTTT. It translates to CASSEPRSRQPQHF.